The rows below give T cell receptor beta chains drawn from one sample of a study of early stage breast cancer tumors. Method: immunoSEQ multiplex PCR; TCRdb's copy keeps in-frame clones and lacks some. The sample carries around 51,000 clones, around four fifths recorded once. The sequenced sample consisted of blood. All receptors derive from a person between 35 and 49 years old with breast cancer. Each CDR3 is given without its conserved first and last residue. Fields, in order: J gene, V gene, CDR3 protein.

TRBJ2-7	TRBV5-1	ASSLPGTGRFVYEQY
TRBJ2-5	TRBV6-4	ASSDLRGLQETQY
TRBJ2-5	TRBV4-2	ASSQDRALAGARETQY
TRBJ1-5	TRBV28	ASSLQIYSNQPQH
TRBJ2-1	TRBV11-3	ASSPPPQGDYNEQF
TRBJ2-7	TRBV25-1	ASSASGTGYYNEQY
TRBJ1-5	TRBV27	ASSTGINQPQH
TRBJ1-2	TRBV10-3	AISGRAGGDNYGYT
TRBJ2-2	TRBV14	ASSQGLAVHTGELF
TRBJ1-3	TRBV18	ASSNRGNTIY
TRBJ2-2	TRBV18	ASSGAEGTGELF
TRBJ1-1	TRBV2	ASSVAGLNTEAF
TRBJ2-1	TRBV5-1	ASSPTTGGRF
TRBJ2-1	TRBV5-1	ASSARAGGRYEQF
TRBJ1-3	TRBV11-3	ASSLGRNSGNTIY
TRBJ2-1	TRBV6-1	ASSVELAAYNEQF
TRBJ1-5	TRBV30	AWSTTGAAQPQH
TRBJ1-1	TRBV5-1	ASSSGQRTEAF
TRBJ1-1	TRBV29-1	SGAWGENTEAF
TRBJ2-7	TRBV7-2	ASSSPGQGAREQY
TRBJ2-5	TRBV18	ASSPVREETQY
TRBJ2-7	TRBV11-3	ASSLGEGPGFYEQY